The clone carrying this TCR beta chain appeared a few times. This CDR3 contains 17 residues. The ends lost 6 bases at V and 5 bases at J; junction bases unmatched: 14. Germline CDR1 and CDR2: MNHNS and SASEGT. RNA transcripts yielded amplified TCR beta CDR3 regions. The TCR CDR3 was amplified in a first-round RT-PCR using the HTBI primer set. MiXCR, applied by TCRdb to the multiplex PCR reads, yields one record per CDR3 protein. Among hundreds of thousands of distinct CDR3 sequences listed, 14% to 15% were seen once. The data were obtained in a study of T cells in Graves' hyperthyroidism and ophthalmopathy.

Sequencing was done on a sample of blood. This TCR was recovered from a woman aged 25 to 39 with Graves' hyperthyroidism. The chain links TRBV6-1 to TRBJ2-1; TRBD2 matches 9 bases. CDR3 sequence reads: CASRLSWTSVGDNEQFF. Here the CDR3 DNA reads TGTGCCAGCAGACTGTCTTGGACTAGCGTCGGGGACAATGAGCAGTTCTTC.